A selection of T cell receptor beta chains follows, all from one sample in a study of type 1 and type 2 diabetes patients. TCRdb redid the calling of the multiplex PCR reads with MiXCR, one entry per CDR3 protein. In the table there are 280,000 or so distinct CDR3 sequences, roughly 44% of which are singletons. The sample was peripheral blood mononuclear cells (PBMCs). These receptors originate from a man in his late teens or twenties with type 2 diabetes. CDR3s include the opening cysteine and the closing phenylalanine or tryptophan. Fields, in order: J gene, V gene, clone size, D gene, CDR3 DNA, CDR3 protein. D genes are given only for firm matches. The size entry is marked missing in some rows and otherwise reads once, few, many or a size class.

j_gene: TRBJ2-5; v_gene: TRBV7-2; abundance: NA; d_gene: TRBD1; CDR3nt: TGTGCCAGCAGCCCGAGGGACAGGGGCCAAGAGACCCAGTACTTC; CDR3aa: CASSPRDRGQETQYF
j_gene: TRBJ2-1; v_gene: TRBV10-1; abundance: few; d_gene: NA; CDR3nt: TGCGCCAGCAGTGAGGAAAGCAGCCTCAATGAGCAGTTCTTC; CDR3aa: CASSEESSLNEQFF
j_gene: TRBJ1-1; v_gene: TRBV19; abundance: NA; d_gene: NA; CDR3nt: TGTGCCTGGAGTGTAAACCCAGCGAACACTGAAGCTTTCTTT; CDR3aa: CAWSVNPANTEAFF
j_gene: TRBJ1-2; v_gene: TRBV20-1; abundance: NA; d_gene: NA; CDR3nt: TGCAGTGTTCCACAGGGAGCGGGTGGCTACACCTTC; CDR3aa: CSVPQGAGGYTF
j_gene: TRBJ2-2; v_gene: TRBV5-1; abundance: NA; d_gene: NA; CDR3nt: TGCGCCAGCAGCCAGACAGGCAACACCGGGGAGCTGTTTTTT; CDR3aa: CASSQTGNTGELFF
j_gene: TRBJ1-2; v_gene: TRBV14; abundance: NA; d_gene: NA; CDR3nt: TGTGCCAGCAGCCCAGGGACACCGAACTATGGCTACACCTTC; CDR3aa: CASSPGTPNYGYTF
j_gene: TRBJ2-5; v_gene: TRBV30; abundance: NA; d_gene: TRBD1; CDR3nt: TGTGCCTGGAAGGGGACAGGTTTTTTAGAGACCCAGTACTTC; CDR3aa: CAWKGTGFLETQYF
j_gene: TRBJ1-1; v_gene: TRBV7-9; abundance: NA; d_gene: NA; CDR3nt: TGTGCCAGCACCACCCGACAGGCCCCTGAAGCTTTCTTT; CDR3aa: CASTTRQAPEAFF
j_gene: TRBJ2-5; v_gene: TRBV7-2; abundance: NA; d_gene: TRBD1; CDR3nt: TGTGCCAGCAGCCAAGAGTACAGGGGGCAAGAGACCCAGTACTTC; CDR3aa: CASSQEYRGQETQYF
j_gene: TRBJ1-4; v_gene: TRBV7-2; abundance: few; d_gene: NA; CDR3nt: TGTGCCAGCAGCTCACCCACGGATGAAAAACTGTTTTTT; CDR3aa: CASSSPTDEKLFF
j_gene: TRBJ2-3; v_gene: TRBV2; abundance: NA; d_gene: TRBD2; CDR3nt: TGTGCCAGCAGTTCAAAACTAGCGGGGGTTGATACGCAGTATTTT; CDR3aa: CASSSKLAGVDTQYF
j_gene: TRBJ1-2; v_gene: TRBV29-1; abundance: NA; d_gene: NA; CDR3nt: TGCAGCGTTGAGGAGGGGAACTATGGCTACACCTTC; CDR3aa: CSVEEGNYGYTF
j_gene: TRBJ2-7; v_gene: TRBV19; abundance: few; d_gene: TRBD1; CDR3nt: TGTGCCAGTACTCAACCCGGGACAGGGACCTACGAGCAGTACTTC; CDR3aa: CASTQPGTGTYEQYF
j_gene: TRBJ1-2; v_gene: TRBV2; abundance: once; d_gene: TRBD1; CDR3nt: TGTGCCAGCAGTGAACTTTTTGACAGGGCAGACTATGGCTACACCTTC; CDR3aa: CASSELFDRADYGYTF
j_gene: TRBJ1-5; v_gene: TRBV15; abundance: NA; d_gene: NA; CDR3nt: TGTGCCACCAGCAGGACTTCGGGCAGCAATCAGCCCCAGCATTTT; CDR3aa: CATSRTSGSNQPQHF
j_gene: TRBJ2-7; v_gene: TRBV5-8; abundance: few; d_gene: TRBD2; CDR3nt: TGTGCCAGCAGCTCGGGACTAGCGGGAGGCGAGCAGTACTTC; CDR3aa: CASSSGLAGGEQYF
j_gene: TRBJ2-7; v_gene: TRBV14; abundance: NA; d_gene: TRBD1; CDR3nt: TGTGCCAGCAGTGGGGGACAGGGGGCAATCCCGACCTACGAGCAGTACTTC; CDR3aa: CASSGGQGAIPTYEQYF